Below, 30 T cell receptor beta chains from the same sample are listed, as sequenced in a study of blood T cell repertoires in COVID-19. Measured with immunoSEQ multiplex PCR; TCRdb has only the in-frame clones, and not every one. The data contain around 200,000 clones, around 80% of them singletons. Source material: peripheral blood. The receptor source for this set is a woman at least 80 years old with active or convalescent COVID-19.

This clone occurred once. The chain is built from TRBV9 and TRBJ1-1, with 7 bases lining up with TRBD1. V dropped 3 bases and J dropped 1; count of bases not matched to a gene: 6. This CDR3 contains 15 residues. Germline CDR1 is SGDLS and CDR2 is YYNGEE. In DNA, the CDR3 is TGTGCCAGCAGCGCGAGAGGGGGCCCGAACACTGAAGCTTTCTTT. Protein: CASSARGGPNTEAFF.

This sequence joins TRBV7-2 and TRBJ2-1; a possible D gene is TRBD2 (5 bases). Trimming took 9 bases from V and 2 from J, leaving 17 bases between them. Germline assignment: CDR1 SGHTA and CDR2 FQGNSA. The CDR3 is 15 amino acids. This chain's CDR3 is CASSKTLGPYNEQFF. The CDR3, as DNA: TGTGCCAGTTCGAAGACACTAGGTCCCTACAATGAGCAGTTCTTC.

The chain joins TRBV18 to TRBJ1-1; 7 bases map to TRBD1. V lost 1 base to trimming and J lost 4 bases; unmatched junction nucleotides: 12. The CDR3 has 17 residues. Germline assignment: CDR1 KGHSH and CDR2 LQKENI. The CDR3 protein is CASSPLGGLTRGTEAFF. The CDR3 DNA follows: TGTGCCAGCTCACCACTAGGGGGCCTTACAAGGGGCACTGAAGCTTTCTTT.

The chain combines TRBV4-3 with TRBJ2-1, with 11 bases aligning to TRBD2. After removal of 1 base from V and 6 bases from J, the junction contained 11 bases not matched to a gene. The CDR3 consists of 18 residues. Germline V gene data show CDR1 as LGHNA and CDR2 as YSLEER. Here the CDR3 reads CASSQGLTSGIRPNEQFF. The CDR3 nucleotides read TGCGCCAGCAGCCAAGGTTTGACTAGCGGGATTCGGCCCAATGAGCAGTTCTTC.

V usage is TRBV7-2 and J usage is TRBJ1-5; tentative D call: TRBD1 (5 bases). The V gene's germline CDR1 is SGHTA and CDR2 FQGNSA. The V end lost 7 bases, the J end lost 7 bases, and 17 bases lay between the germline ends. This CDR3 has 14 amino acids. The CDR3 here is CASTVGGVLQPQHF. The CDR3 coding sequence is TGTGCCAGCACCGTTGGGGGGGTGTTGCAGCCCCAGCATTTT.

The chain links TRBV19 to TRBJ2-3; 8 bases are shared with TRBD2. Germline V gene lookup returns CDR1 LNHDA and CDR2 SQIVND (reference sequence). The CDR3 has 15 residues. The V and J ends lost 5 bases and 3 bases, in that order; junction bases with no gene match: 7. CDR3 residues: CASSDGGGRTDTQYF. CDR3 nucleotide sequence: TGTGCCAGTAGTGACGGCGGGGGGAGGACAGATACGCAGTATTTT.

This clone was seen a few times. The chain combines TRBV6-5 with TRBJ2-3; TRBD1 agrees at 7 bases. This CDR3 comprises 15 residues. Trimming removed 6 bases from V and 4 bases from J; junction bases left unmatched: 10. Germline V CDR1 and CDR2: MNHEY, SVGAGI. Written as DNA, the CDR3 is TGTGCCAGCAGGGACAGACAGGGTTGGGCAGATACGCAGTATTTT. Amino acid sequence: CASRDRQGWADTQYF.

As DNA, the CDR3 is TGTGCCAGCAGTGAACTGGCGGGAGGTCTCACCGGGGAGCTGTTTTTT. Translation gives CASSELAGGLTGELFF. This sequence joins TRBV2 and TRBJ2-2, with 8 bases identical to TRBD2. V was pared by 2 bases and J by 4 bases, with 6 bases of the junction left unmatched. CDR1 SNHLY and CDR2 FYNNEI come from the germline V gene. The CDR3 length is 16 residues.

The V gene is TRBV7-3, the J gene TRBJ2-3; TRBD2 matches 11 bases. Germline V gene lookup returns CDR1 SGHTA and CDR2 FQGTGA. The V and J ends lost 5 bases and 6 bases, in that order; junction bases with no gene match: 7. The length of the CDR3 is 15 residues. The CDR3 region has the DNA TGTGCCAGCAGCAGATCTAGCGGGGGGTCGGATACGCAGTATTTT. Encoded protein: CASSRSSGGSDTQYF.

The chain recombines TRBV11-1 with TRBJ2-5, with a tentative D call TRBD2 (7 bases). Looked up from germline, CDR1 is SGHAT and CDR2 is FQDESV (reference sequence). Trimming shortened V by 3 bases and J by 5 bases, and 10 bases separated the two germline ends. There are 13 residues in the CDR3. The CDR3 loop reads CASSLGGPETQYF. The CDR3 DNA reads as TGTGCCAGCAGCTTGGGGGGGCCGGAGACCCAGTACTTC.

The V call is TRBV18, the J call TRBJ1-6, with 9 bases identical to TRBD1. Germline V CDR1 and CDR2: KGHSH, LQKENI. V shed 0 bases and J 9 bases; nucleotides not matched to a gene: 3. The CDR3 is made up of 15 amino acids. The CDR3 nucleotides are TGTGCCAGCTCACCACCACAGGGGGCAAGTTCACCCCTCCACTTT. It yields the protein CASSPPQGASSPLHF.

V usage is TRBV10-3 and J usage is TRBJ2-7; TRBD1 matches at 8 bases. J lost 2 bases, V lost 8 bases, and 14 bases had no gene match. CDR1 and CDR2 from the germline V gene are ENHRY and SYGVKD. This CDR3 comprises 16 residues. The CDR3 sequence: CAIGAGGAGLPYEQYF. The CDR3 DNA follows: TGTGCCATCGGGGCAGGGGGCGCGGGACTTCCCTACGAGCAGTACTTC.

The genes are TRBV5-8 and TRBJ2-3; 11 bases line up with TRBD2. In germline, CDR1 is SGHTS, CDR2 YDEGEE. Trimming took 1 base from V and 6 from J; bases not matched to a gene: 10. This CDR3 contains 17 residues. The CDR3 protein is CASSLRRLAGGTDTQYF. The CDR3, as DNA: TGTGCCAGCAGCTTGCGGAGGCTAGCGGGGGGAACTGATACGCAGTATTTT. Combining the CDR3 with reference TRBV5-8 and TRBJ2-3 gives the whole variable domain EAGVTQSPTHLIKTRGQQATLRCSPISGHTSVYWYQQALGLGLQFLLWYDEGEERNRGNFPPRFSGRQFPNYSSELNVNALELEDSALYLCASSLRRLAGGTDTQYFGPGTRLTVL.

The rearrangement uses TRBV7-3 and TRBJ1-4, with 10 bases fitting TRBD1. The CDR3 totals 13 residues. Trimming at V came to 5 bases and at J to 8 bases, leaving 2 bases not matched to a gene. Germline V gene sequence: CDR1 SGHTA, CDR2 FQGTGA. CDR3 DNA: TGTGCCAGCAGCCCGGGACAGGGGGAAAAACTGTTTTTT. It is translated as CASSPGQGEKLFF. Using reference TRBV7-3 and TRBJ1-4 for the parts outside the CDR3, the full variable domain is GAGVSQTPSNKVTEKGKYVELRCDPISGHTALYWYRQSLGQGPEFLIYFQGTGAADDSGLPNDRFFAVRPEGSVSTLKIQRTERGDSAVYLCASSPGQGEKLFFGSGTQLSVL.

The rearrangement joins TRBV28 to TRBJ1-1; D perhaps matches TRBD1 (5 bases). This CDR3 has 14 residues. Trimming took off 3 bases at V and 3 bases at J, with 11 bases between the two ends. The V gene's germline CDR1 is MDHEN and CDR2 SYDVKM. Here the CDR3 DNA reads TGTGCCAGCAGTTTTGTACAGGTCGACACTGAAGCTTTCTTT. This translates into CASSFVQVDTEAFF.

Details on this clone: Compared with germline, one end of the junction differs, possibly owing to a read error. This sequence joins TRBV12-3 or TRBV12-4 and TRBJ2-3, with D uncertain. The CDR3 spans 12 residues. The CDR3 sequence: CASSLDRVLQYF. The CDR3 bases are TGTGCCAGCAGCTTAGATCGGGTGTTGCAGTATTTT.

The CDR3 spells CASSRTGQETQYF. The CDR3 DNA sequence: TGTGCCAGCAGCAGGACTGGGCAAGAGACCCAGTACTTC. This rearrangement joins TRBV7-8 to TRBJ2-5, with a tentative D call TRBD2 (5 bases). The V and J ends lost 5 bases and 2 bases respectively, with 9 bases between them. This CDR3 has 13 amino acids. From germline, CDR1 is SGHVS and CDR2 FQNEAQ.

In the case of this clone: The same CDR3 can be traced to other DNA sequences in this sample. The chain carries TRBV28 and TRBJ1-2; D uncertain. The germline V gene has CDR1 MDHEN and CDR2 SYDVKM. The CDR3 has 12 residues. V shed 2 bases and J shed 4 bases, with 5 bases lying between them. CDR3 DNA: TGTGCCAGCAGTTTAAGCGGCTATGGCTACACCTTC. Its protein is CASSLSGYGYTF.

The V and J genes are TRBV9 and TRBJ1-2, with 7 bases lining up with TRBD1. This CDR3 comprises 13 residues. V was pared by 4 bases and J by 3 bases, with 3 bases of the junction left unmatched. CDR1 is SGDLS, CDR2 YYNGEE, per germline. As DNA, the CDR3 is TGTGCCAGCAGCTCTACAGGGGACTATGGCTACACCTTC. The encoded protein is CASSSTGDYGYTF.

The rearrangement joins TRBV3-1 (or the pseudogene TRBV3-2) to TRBJ1-5; 8 bases align to TRBD1. From germline, CDR1 is LGHDT and CDR2 YNNKEL (reference sequence). With V trimmed by 2 bases and J by 2 bases, 8 bases remained unmatched. This CDR3 is 17 amino acids long. The CDR3 DNA follows: TGTGCCAGCAGCCAATATGGACAGGGCCTAGGCAATCAGCCCCAGCATTTT. Protein product: CASSQYGQGLGNQPQHF.

This chain joins TRBV7-6 and TRBJ1-1; D is undetermined. Per germline, CDR1 SGHVS and CDR2 FNYEAQ. Trimming took off 1 base at V and 1 base at J, with 4 bases between the two ends. The CDR3 covers 13 residues. The CDR3 loop reads CASSLGRNTEAFF. In DNA, the CDR3 is TGTGCCAGCAGCTTAGGTAGGAACACTGAAGCTTTCTTT. The full variable domain, its missing parts supplied by reference TRBV7-6 and TRBJ1-1, is GAGVSQSPRYKVTKRGQDVALRCDPISGHVSLYWYRQALGQGPEFLTYFNYEAQQDKSGLPNDRFSAERPEGSISTLTIQRTEQRDSAMYRCASSLGRNTEAFFGQGTRLTVV.

The chain uses TRBV27 and TRBJ2-7, with D tentatively TRBD2 (5 bases). Germline loops: CDR1 MNHEY, CDR2 SMNVEV (reference sequence). The CDR3 has 14 residues. V was clipped by 10 bases and J by 6 bases, with 22 bases between them. The CDR3 coding sequence is TGTGCCACCAACTCGAATGGAGGATTGGGCGAGCAGTACTTC. Encoded protein: CATNSNGGLGEQYF.

The CDR3 protein is CASGESSYNEQFF. The CDR3 nucleotides are TGTGCTTCGGGGGAAAGCTCCTACAATGAGCAGTTCTTC. The chain combines TRBV11-1 with TRBJ2-1; TRBD2 might be the D (6 bases). Germline-derived CDR1 and CDR2 are SGHAT and FQDESV (reference sequence). The CDR3 length is 13 residues.

The chain has TRBV7-8 and TRBJ2-7; D possibly corresponds to TRBD1 (6 bases). Trimming removed 1 base at V and 0 bases at J, with 10 bases between. The CDR3 runs to 15 residues. Germline V CDR1 and CDR2: SGHVS, FQNEAQ. CDR3 coding DNA: TGTGCCAGCAGCTTAGTAGGGGGTAGCTCCTACGAGCAGTACTTC. Translation gives CASSLVGGSSYEQYF. The full variable domain, its missing parts supplied by reference TRBV7-8 and TRBJ2-7, is GAGVSQSPRYKVAKRGQDVALRCDPISGHVSLFWYQQALGQGPEFLTYFQNEAQLDKSGLPSDRFFAERPEGSVSTLKIQRTQQEDSAVYLCASSLVGGSSYEQYFGPGTRLTVT.

V is TRBV2 and J is TRBJ1-1; the D gene is possibly TRBD1 (5 bases). The CDR3 runs to 14 residues. CDR1 and CDR2 (germline): SNHLY, FYNNEI. The V gene lost 4 bases and the J gene lost 6 bases, with 15 bases spanning the gap. The CDR3 here is CASSAVAGVSEAFF. The CDR3 region has the DNA TGTGCCAGCAGTGCCGTTGCGGGGGTCTCTGAAGCTTTCTTT.

This clone was recorded once. The chain combines TRBV2 with TRBJ2-5; 11 positions agree with TRBD1. The CDR3 totals 16 residues. V was pared by 8 bases and J by 4 bases, with 12 bases of the junction left unmatched. CDR1 and CDR2 from the germline V gene are SNHLY and FYNNEI. CDR3 sequence reads: CASQTGTGGLGETQYF. CDR3 bases: TGTGCCAGCCAAACCGGGACAGGGGGTTTAGGAGAGACCCAGTACTTC.

The chain employs TRBV3-1 (or the pseudogene TRBV3-2) and TRBJ1-3; no definite D call. The CDR3 sequence is 14 residues long. V was shortened by 4 bases and J by 0 bases, with 7 bases between the two germline ends. Germline CDR1 and CDR2: LGHDT and YNNKEL (reference sequence). The CDR3 bases are TGTGCCAGCAGCCCGACTAACTCTGGAAACACCATATATTTT. Encoded protein: CASSPTNSGNTIYF.

V and J are TRBV29-1 and TRBJ2-7, with 7 bases lining up with TRBD1. V was clipped by 1 base and J by 3 bases; unmatched bases: 3. The CDR3 is 13 residues long. Germline lookup yields CDR1 SQVTM and CDR2 ANQGSEA. This CDR3 is CSVEGPGGYEQYF. Here the CDR3 DNA reads TGCAGCGTTGAAGGTCCAGGGGGCTACGAGCAGTACTTC.

The V and J genes are TRBV15 and TRBJ2-1; 8 nucleotides align to TRBD1. J gave up 7 bases and V 3 bases, and 11 bases lay outside the gene matches. The CDR3 is 16 amino acids. Per germline, CDR1 LNHNV and CDR2 YYDKDF (reference sequence). CDR3 in DNA: TGTGCCACCAGCAGCCTCACCCCAAGACAGGGGAATGAGCAGTTCTTC. Its translation is CATSSLTPRQGNEQFF.

This sequence joins TRBV2 and TRBJ1-5; D gene unclear. Germline V CDR1 and CDR2: SNHLY, FYNNEI. The CDR3 totals 12 residues. V shed 5 bases and J shed 7 bases, with 9 bases lying between them. The CDR3 sequence: CASSQLGQPQHF. The CDR3, as DNA: TGTGCCAGCAGTCAACTAGGCCAGCCCCAGCATTTT.